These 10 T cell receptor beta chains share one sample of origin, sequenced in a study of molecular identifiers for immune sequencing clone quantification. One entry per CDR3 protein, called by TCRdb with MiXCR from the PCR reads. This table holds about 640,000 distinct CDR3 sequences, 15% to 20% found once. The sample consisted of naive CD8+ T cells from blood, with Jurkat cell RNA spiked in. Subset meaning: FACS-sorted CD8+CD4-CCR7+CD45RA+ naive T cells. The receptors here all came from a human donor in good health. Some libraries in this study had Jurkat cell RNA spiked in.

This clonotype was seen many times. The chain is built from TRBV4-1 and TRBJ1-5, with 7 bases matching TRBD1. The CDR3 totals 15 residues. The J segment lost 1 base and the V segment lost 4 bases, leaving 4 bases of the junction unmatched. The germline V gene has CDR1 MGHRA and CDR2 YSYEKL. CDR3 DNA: TGCGCCAGCAGCCGTACAGGGGTCAGCAATCAGCCCCAGCATTTT. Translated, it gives CASSRTGVSNQPQHF.

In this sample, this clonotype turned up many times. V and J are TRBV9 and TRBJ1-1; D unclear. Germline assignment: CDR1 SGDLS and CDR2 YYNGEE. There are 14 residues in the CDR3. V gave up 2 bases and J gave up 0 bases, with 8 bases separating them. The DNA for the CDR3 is TGTGCCAGCAGCGTTAACTCCTTGAACACTGAAGCTTTCTTT. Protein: CASSVNSLNTEAFF. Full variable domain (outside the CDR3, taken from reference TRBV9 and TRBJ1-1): DSGVTQTPKHLITATGQRVTLRCSPRSGDLSVYWYQQSLDQGLQFLIQYYNGEERAKGNILERFSAQQFPDLHSELNLSSLELGDSALYFCASSVNSLNTEAFFGQGTRLTVV.

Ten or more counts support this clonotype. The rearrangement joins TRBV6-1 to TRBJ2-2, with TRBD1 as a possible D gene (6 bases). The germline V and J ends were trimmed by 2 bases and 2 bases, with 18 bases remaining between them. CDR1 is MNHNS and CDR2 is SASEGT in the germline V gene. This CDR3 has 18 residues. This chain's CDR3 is CASSELYRTDYNTGELFF. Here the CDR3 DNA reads TGTGCCAGCAGTGAATTGTACAGGACAGACTATAACACCGGGGAGCTGTTTTTT.

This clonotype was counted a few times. The CDR3 DNA reads as TGCGCCAGCAGCCAAGATTCAGCGAGCTCCTACAATGAGCAGTTCTTC. This encodes CASSQDSASSYNEQFF. J is TRBJ2-1 and V is TRBV4-3; D ambiguous. Deletions cut 0 bases from V and 0 bases from J, with 9 bases between. The CDR3 sequence is 16 residues long. Germline V gene data show CDR1 as LGHNA and CDR2 as YSLEER.

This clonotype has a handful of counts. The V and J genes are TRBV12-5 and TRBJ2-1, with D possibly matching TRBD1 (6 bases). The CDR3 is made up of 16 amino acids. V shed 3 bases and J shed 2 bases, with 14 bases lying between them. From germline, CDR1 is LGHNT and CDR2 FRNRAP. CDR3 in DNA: TGTGCTAGTGGTTTCACGCAGGGGCGGACCTACAATGAGCAGTTCTTC. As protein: CASGFTQGRTYNEQFF.

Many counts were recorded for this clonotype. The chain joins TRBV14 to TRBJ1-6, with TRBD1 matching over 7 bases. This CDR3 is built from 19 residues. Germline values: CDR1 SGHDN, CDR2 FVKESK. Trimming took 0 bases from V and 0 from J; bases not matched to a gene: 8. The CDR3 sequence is CASSQEVGQKSSYNSPLHF. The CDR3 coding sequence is TGTGCCAGCAGCCAAGAAGTGGGACAGAAGAGCTCCTATAATTCACCCCTCCACTTT.

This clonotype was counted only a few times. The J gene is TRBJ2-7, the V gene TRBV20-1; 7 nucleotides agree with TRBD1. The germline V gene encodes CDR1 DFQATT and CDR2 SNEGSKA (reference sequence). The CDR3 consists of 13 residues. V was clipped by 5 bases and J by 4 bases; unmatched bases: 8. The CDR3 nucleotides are TGCAGTGCTTTGGACAGGTGGGAATACGAGCAGTACTTC. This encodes CSALDRWEYEQYF.

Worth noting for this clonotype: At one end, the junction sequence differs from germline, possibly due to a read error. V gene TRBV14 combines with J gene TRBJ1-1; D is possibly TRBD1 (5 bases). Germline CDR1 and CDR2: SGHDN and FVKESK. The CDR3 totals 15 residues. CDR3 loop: CASSQGLRGEAEASF. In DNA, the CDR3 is TGTGCCAGCAGCCAAGGGTTGAGGGGAGAGGCTGAAGCTTCCTTT.

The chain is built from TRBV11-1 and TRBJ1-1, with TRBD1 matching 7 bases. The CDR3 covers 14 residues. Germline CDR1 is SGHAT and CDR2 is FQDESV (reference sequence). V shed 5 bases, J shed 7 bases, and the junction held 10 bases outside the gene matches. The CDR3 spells CASSPETGIVEAFF. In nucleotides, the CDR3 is TGTGCCAGCAGCCCCGAGACAGGGATCGTTGAAGCTTTCTTT.

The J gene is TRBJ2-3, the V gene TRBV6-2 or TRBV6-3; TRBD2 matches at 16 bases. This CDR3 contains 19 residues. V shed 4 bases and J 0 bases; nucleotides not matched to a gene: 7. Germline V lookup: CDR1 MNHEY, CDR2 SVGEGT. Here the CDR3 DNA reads TGTGCCAGCAGTTTTTCTACGGGACTAGCGGGGGGGAGCACAGATACGCAGTATTTT. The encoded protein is CASSFSTGLAGGSTDTQYF.